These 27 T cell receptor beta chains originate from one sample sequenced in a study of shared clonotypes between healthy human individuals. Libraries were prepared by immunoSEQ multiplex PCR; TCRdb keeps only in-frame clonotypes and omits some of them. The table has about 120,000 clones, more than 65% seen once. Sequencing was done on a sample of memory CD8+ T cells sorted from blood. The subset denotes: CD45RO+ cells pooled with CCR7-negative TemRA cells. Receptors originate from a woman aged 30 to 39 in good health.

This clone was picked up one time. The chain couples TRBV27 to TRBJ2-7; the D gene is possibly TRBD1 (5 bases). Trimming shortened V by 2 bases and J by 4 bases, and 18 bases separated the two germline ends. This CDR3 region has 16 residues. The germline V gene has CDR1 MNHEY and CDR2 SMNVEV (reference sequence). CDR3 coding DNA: TGTGCCAGCAGTTTAGGTGCCGGTCAGGGTAGGTACGAGCAGTACTTC. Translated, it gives CASSLGAGQGRYEQYF.

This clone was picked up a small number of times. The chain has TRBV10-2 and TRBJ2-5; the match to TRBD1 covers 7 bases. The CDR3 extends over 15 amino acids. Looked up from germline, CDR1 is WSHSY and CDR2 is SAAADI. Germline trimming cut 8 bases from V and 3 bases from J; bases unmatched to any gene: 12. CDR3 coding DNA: TGCGCCAGCGCGCGATTCAGGGGGATAAAAGAGACCCAGTACTTC. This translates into CASARFRGIKETQYF.

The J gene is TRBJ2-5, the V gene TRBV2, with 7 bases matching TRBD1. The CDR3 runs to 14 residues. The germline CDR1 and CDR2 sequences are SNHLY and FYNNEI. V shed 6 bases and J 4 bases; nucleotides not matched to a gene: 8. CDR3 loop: CASSATGVGETQYF. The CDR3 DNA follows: TGTGCCAGCAGCGCTACAGGGGTGGGAGAGACCCAGTACTTC.

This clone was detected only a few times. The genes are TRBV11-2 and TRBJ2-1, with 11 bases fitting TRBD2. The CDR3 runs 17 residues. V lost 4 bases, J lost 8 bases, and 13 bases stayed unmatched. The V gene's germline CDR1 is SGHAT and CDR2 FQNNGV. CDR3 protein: CASSSTPTSGRGDEQFF. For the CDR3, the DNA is TGTGCCAGCAGCTCAACCCCCACTAGCGGGAGAGGCGATGAGCAGTTCTTC.

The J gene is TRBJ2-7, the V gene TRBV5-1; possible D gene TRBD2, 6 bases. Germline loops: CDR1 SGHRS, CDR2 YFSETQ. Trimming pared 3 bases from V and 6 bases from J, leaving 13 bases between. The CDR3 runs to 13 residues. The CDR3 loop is CASSWVEGGEQYF. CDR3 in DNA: TGCGCCAGCAGCTGGGTGGAGGGTGGCGAGCAGTACTTC.

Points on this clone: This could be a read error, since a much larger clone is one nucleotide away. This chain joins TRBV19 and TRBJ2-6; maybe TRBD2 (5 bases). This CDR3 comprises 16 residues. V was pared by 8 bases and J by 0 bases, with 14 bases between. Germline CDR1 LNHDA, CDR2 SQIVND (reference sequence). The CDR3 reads CASSNTEGSGANVLTF. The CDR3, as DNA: TGTGCCAGTTCTAATACAGAGGGCTCTGGGGCCAACGTCCTGACTTTC.

The CDR3 reads CAISERLAGDFADTQYF. The CDR3 DNA follows: TGTGCCATCAGTGAAAGGCTAGCGGGAGATTTCGCAGATACGCAGTATTTT. This rearrangement joins TRBV10-3 to TRBJ2-3; 10 nucleotides line up with TRBD2. This CDR3 region has 17 residues. V lost 3 bases to trimming and J lost 4 bases; unmatched junction nucleotides: 10. CDR1 and CDR2 from the germline V gene are ENHRY and SYGVKD.

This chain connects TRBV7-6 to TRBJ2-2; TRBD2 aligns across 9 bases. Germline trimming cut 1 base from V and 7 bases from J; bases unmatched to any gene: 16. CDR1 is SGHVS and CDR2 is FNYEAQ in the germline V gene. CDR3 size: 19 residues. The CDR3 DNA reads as TGTGCCAGCAGCTTAGACGGGGAATCCGGCCTAGCGGGAAGCGGGGAGCTGTTTTTT. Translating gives CASSLDGESGLAGSGELFF. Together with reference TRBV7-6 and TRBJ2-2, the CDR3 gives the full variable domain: GAGVSQSPRYKVTKRGQDVALRCDPISGHVSLYWYRQALGQGPEFLTYFNYEAQQDKSGLPNDRFSAERPEGSISTLTIQRTEQRDSAMYRCASSLDGESGLAGSGELFFGEGSRLTVL.

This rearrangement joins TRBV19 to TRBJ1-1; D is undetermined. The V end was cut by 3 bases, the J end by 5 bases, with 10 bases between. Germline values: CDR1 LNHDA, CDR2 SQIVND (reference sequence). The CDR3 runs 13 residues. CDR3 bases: TGTGCCAGTAGTATCCCGGGTCGGACTGAAGCTTTCTTT. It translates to CASSIPGRTEAFF.

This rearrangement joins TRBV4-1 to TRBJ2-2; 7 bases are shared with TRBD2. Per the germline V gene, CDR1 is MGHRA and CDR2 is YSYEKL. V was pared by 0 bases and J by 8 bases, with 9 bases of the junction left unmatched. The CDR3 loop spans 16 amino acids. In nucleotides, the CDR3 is TGCGCCAGCAGCCAAGAAGGGACTACAAAACCGGGGGAGCTGTTTTTT. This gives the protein CASSQEGTTKPGELFF.

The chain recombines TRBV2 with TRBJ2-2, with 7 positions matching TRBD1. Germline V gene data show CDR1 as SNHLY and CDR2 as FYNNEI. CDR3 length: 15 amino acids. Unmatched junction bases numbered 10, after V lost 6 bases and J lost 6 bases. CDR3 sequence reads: CASSPGQIAPGELFF. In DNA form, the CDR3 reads TGTGCCAGCAGCCCGGGACAGATAGCGCCCGGGGAGCTGTTTTTT.

This CDR3 is CASSLVSGSGNEQFF. Here the CDR3 DNA reads TGCGCCAGCAGCTTGGTCAGCGGGAGTGGGAATGAGCAGTTCTTC. The rearrangement uses TRBV5-1 and TRBJ2-1, with TRBD2 matching over 8 bases. CDR1 is SGHRS, CDR2 YFSETQ, per germline. CDR3 size: 15 residues. After removal of 0 bases from V and 7 bases from J, the junction contained 6 bases not matched to a gene.

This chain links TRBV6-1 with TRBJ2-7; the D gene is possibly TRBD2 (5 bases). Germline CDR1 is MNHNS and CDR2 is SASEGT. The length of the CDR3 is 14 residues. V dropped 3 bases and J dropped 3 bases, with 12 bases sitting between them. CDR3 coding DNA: TGTGCCAGCAGTGAGTTGGAGCGGAACTACGAGCAGTACTTC. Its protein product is CASSELERNYEQYF.

CDR3 nucleotide sequence: TGCAGCGTTGAAGGGGGGACTGCGGGCTTTGGCGGGGAGCTGTTTTTT. It translates to CSVEGGTAGFGGELFF. The rearrangement uses TRBV29-1 and TRBJ2-2, with D perhaps matching TRBD2 (6 bases). Per the germline V gene, CDR1 is SQVTM and CDR2 is ANQGSEA. V was pared by 1 base and J by 7 bases, with 19 bases between. CDR3 length: 16 residues.

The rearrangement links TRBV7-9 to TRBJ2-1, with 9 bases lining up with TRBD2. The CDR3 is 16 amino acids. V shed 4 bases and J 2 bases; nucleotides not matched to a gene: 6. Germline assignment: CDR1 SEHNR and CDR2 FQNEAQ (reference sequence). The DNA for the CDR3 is TGTGCCAGCAGCTCCGGGGGCGGGAGGGCCTACAATGAGCAGTTCTTC. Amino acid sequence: CASSSGGGRAYNEQFF.

The CDR3 region is CASSPRRRPYNEQFF. Written as DNA, the CDR3 is TGTGCCAGCAGCCCTCGCCGGAGACCCTACAATGAGCAGTTCTTC. The gene calls are TRBV9 and TRBJ2-1; D uncertain. Germline loops: CDR1 SGDLS, CDR2 YYNGEE. CDR3 length: 15 residues. V lost 4 bases to trimming and J lost 2 bases, with 13 bases between them.

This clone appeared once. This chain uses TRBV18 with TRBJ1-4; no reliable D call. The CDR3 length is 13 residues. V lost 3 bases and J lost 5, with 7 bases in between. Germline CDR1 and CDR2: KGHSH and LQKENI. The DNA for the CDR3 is TGTGCCAGCTCACCGCCGGTCAATGAAAAACTGTTTTTT. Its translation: CASSPPVNEKLFF.

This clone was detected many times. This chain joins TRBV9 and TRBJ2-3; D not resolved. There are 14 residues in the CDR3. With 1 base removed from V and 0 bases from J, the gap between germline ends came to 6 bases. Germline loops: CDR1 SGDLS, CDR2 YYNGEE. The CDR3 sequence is CASSVSSSTDTQYF. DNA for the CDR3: TGTGCCAGCAGCGTAAGTAGCAGCACAGATACGCAGTATTTT.

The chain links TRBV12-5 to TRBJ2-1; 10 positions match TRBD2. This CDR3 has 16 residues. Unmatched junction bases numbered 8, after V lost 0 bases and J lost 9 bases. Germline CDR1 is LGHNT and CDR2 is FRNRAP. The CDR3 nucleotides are TGTGCTAGTGGTTTGGTATTACTAGCGGGACCCTCTGAGCAGTTCTTC. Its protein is CASGLVLLAGPSEQFF.

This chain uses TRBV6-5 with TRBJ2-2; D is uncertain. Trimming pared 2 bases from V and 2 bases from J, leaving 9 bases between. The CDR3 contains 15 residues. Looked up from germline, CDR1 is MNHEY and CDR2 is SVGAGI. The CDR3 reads CASSYLVQNTGELFF. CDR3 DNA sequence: TGTGCCAGCAGTTACCTCGTACAAAACACCGGGGAGCTGTTTTTT.

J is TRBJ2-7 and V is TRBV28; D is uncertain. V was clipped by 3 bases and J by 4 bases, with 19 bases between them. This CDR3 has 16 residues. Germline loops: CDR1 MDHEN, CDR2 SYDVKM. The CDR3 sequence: CASSLRRSFRIYEQYF. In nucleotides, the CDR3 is TGTGCCAGCAGTTTGAGAAGGAGTTTTCGGATATACGAGCAGTACTTC.

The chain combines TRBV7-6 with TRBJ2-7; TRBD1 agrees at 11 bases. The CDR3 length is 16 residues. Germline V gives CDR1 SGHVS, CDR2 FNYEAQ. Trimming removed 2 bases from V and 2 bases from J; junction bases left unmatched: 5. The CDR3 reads CASSLQSGQGAYEQYF. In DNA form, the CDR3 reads TGTGCCAGCAGCTTACAATCGGGACAGGGGGCCTACGAGCAGTACTTC.

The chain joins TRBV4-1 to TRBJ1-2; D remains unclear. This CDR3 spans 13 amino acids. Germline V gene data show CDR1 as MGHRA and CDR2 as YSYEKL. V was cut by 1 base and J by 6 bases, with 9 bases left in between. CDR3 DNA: TGCGCCAGCAGCCAAGTCAGCGGCCATGGCTACACCTTC. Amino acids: CASSQVSGHGYTF.

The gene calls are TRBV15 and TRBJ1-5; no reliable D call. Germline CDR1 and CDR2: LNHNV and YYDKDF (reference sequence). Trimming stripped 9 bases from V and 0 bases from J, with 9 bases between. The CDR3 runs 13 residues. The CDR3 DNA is TGTGCCACGCAACGGGGTAGCAATCAGCCCCAGCATTTT. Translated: CATQRGSNQPQHF. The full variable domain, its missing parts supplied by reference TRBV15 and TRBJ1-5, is DAMVIQNPRYQVTQFGKPVTLSCSQTLNHNVMYWYQQKSSQAPKLLFHYYDKDFNNEADTPDNFQSRRPNTSFCFLDIRSPGLGDTAMYLCATQRGSNQPQHFGDGTRLSIL.

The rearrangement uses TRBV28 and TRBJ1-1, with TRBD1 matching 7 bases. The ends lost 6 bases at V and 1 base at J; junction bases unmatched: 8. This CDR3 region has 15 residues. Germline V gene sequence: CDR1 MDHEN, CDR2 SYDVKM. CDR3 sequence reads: CASRHPGQRNTEAFF. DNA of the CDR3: TGTGCCAGCAGGCATCCGGGACAGAGGAACACTGAAGCTTTCTTT.

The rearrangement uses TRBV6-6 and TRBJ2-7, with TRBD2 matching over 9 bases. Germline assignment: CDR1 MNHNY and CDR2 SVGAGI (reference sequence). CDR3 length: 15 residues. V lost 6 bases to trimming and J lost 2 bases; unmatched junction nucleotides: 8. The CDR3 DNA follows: TGTGCCAGCAGGGCCGCTAGCGGGACAGCCTACGAGCAGTACTTC. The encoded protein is CASRAASGTAYEQYF.

Here the CDR3 reads CASSPTSPAYLYEQYF. The DNA of the CDR3 is TGTGCCAGCAGTCCGACAAGCCCCGCTTATCTCTACGAGCAGTACTTC. V gene TRBV6-6 combines with J gene TRBJ2-7; no clear D gene. Per germline, CDR1 MNHNY and CDR2 SVGAGI (reference sequence). The CDR3 is made up of 16 amino acids. Trimming pared 5 bases from V and 3 bases from J, leaving 20 bases between.